This TCR beta chain derives from a study of early T cells in non-severe SARS-CoV-2 infection (dated by TCRdb to about 2021). At the level of the whole study: TCR sequencing used bulk RNA from unsorted whole blood, so alpha and beta chains could not be paired. The study at large found these results: Matching against VDJdb was skewed toward anti-spike CD8 responses, likely underestimated virus-specific expansions, and missed private and CD4 specificities.

V drops 6 bases and J drops 3 bases, leaving 15 bases in between. The cysteine opens and the phenylalanine closes a CDR3 of 14 amino acids. Solely the CDR3 DNA is kept, with 42 bases framed from the first base. Set within a cohort of healthcare workers in London, UK, this nested case-control study involved weekly PCR testing of nasopharyngeal swabs along with blood sampling. Between 23 and 31 March 2020, the week of the UK lockdown, healthcare workers were enrolled and then followed up weekly for as long as 16 weeks. This clonotype was seen more than once but under ten times. It has no known antigen specificity. Base qualities are not recorded, but no much larger clone differs from it by a single base. Library creation used 5' RACE. Sequencing was performed on a NextSeq 500. Unique molecular identifiers were attached to individual cDNA molecules in the TCR library protocol so that sequencing error and PCR bias could be corrected. Sequencing covered both TCR alpha and beta chains, and within each sample the abundances of alpha and beta sequences were tightly co-correlated. The original pipeline was this. Decombinator V4 was used to annotate the V gene, J gene and CDR3 of the TCR sequences. TCRs were defined as expanded if a significant change between any two time points was detected under a Poisson model with p below 0.0001. TCR abundances were normalised to the total number of TCRs sequenced in each sample and reported as counts per million. MAIT TCRs were defined by TRAV1-2 paired with TRAJ12, TRAJ20 or TRAJ33, and iNKT TCRs by TRAV10 paired with TRAJ18. VDJdb, accessed 1 November 2021, was searched for CMV, EBV and SARS-CoV-2 annotated TCRs, with TCRs annotated for multiple antigens excluded. TCRdb took the public reads, trimmed them with fastp at Q25, ran MiXCR for clone calling and kept in-frame beta chains. Every entry covers one CDR3 protein and lists the most common genes and DNA from its rows. The V and J calls and clone size come from TCRdb's table, not from the authors' own analysis. In all, the sample holds 45,000 to 75,000 distinct CDR3 sequences, and about 8.9% of those were seen once. The biggest ten clones account for under 20% of the sample.

Rearrangement joined TRBV12-3 or TRBV12-4 to TRBJ2-7; the D gene lacks a confident call. Input material: whole blood. This receptor was identified in an adult who was a healthcare worker with PCR-confirmed SARS-CoV-2 infection or an uninfected control (not recorded which). The CDR3 sequence is CASSRFTGRYEQYF. The DNA sequence is given as TGTGCCAGCAGCCGATTTACGGGTCGCTACGAGCAGTACTTC.